This T cell receptor (beta chain) comes out of a study of T cells in Graves' hyperthyroidism and ophthalmopathy. Study summary: Peripheral blood draws took place at initial diagnosis, ahead of any treatment.

Absent ophthalmopathy progression within 18 months defined stable Graves' hyperthyroidism. Overall study findings and caveats: From stable hyperthyroidism, ophthalmopathy was set apart by a 13 V-J model.

TCR beta CDR3 sequences were amplified from RNA transcripts. The HTBI primer set served for first-round RT-PCR of the TCR CDR3. TCRdb reanalysed the multiplex PCR reads using MiXCR and keeps one entry per CDR3 protein. The data contain under 400,000 distinct CDR3 sequences, approximately 13% of them seen just once; the ten biggest clones take up about 11%. Comments on this clonotype: Antigen unknown.

The CDR3 extends over 14 amino acids. Germline-derived CDR1 and CDR2 are SGHAT and FQNNGV. V trimming: 3 bases; J trimming: 4 bases; junction bases outside the gene matches: 5. The sequenced sample was blood. V usage is TRBV11-2 and J usage is TRBJ2-5; TRBD2 matches 7 bases. This sequence was found in a woman aged 55-70 years with Graves' hyperthyroidism. CDR3 region: CASSLEASGETQYF. As DNA, the CDR3 is TGTGCCAGCAGCTTGGAGGCTAGCGGAGAGACCCAGTACTTC.